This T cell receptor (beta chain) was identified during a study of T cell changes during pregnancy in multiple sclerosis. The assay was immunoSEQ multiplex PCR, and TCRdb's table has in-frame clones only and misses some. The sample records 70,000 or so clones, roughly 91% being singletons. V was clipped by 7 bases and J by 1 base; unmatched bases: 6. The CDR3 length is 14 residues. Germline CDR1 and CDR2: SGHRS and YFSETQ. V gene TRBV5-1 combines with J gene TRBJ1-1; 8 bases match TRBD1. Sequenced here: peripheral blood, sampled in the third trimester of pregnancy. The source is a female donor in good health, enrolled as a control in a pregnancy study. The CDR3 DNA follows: TGCGCCAGCTCCGTCGGACAGGGGAACACTGAAGCTTTCTTT. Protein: CASSVGQGNTEAFF.